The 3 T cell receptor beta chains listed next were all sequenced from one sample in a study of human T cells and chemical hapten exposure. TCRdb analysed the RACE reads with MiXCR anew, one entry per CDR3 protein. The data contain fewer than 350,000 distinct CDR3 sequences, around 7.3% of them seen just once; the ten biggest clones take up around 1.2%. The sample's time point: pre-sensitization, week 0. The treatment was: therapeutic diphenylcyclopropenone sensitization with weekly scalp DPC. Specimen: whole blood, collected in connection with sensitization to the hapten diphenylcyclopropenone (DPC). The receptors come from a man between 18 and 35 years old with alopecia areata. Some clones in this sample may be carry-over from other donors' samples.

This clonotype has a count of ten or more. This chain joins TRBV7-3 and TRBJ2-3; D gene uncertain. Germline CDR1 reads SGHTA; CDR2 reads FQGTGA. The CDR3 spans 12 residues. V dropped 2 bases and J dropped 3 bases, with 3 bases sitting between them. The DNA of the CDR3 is TGTGCCAGCAGCTTACAGACAGATACGCAGTATTTT. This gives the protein CASSLQTDTQYF.

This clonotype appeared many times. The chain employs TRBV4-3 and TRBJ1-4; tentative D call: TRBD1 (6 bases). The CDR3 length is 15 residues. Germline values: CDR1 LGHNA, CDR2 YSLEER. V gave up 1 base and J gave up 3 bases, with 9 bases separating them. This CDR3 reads CASSQGTAPNEKLFF. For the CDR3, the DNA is TGCGCCAGCAGCCAAGGGACAGCCCCTAATGAAAAACTGTTTTTT.

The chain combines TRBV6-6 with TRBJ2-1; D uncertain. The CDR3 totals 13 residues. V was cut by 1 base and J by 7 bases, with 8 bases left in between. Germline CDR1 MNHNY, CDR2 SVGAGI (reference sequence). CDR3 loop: CASSYCALNEQFF. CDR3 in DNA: TGTGCCAGCAGTTACTGCGCCCTTAATGAGCAGTTCTTC.